These 2 T cell receptor beta chains were sequenced from one sample in a study of preoperative IRX-2 immunotherapy in early breast cancer. Treatment defined: preoperative locoregional IRX-2 cytokine immunotherapy. Sequencing was performed with immunoSEQ multiplex PCR; in TCRdb, only in-frame clones are kept and a portion is missing. The profile shows tens of thousands of clones, nearly 90% of them singletons. The sample was collected from a patient treated with IRX-2 immunotherapy. These TCRs come from a human donor with breast cancer.

The chain has TRBV13 and TRBJ2-7, with 12 bases lining up with TRBD1. Germline CDR1 PRHDT, CDR2 FYEKMQ (reference sequence). The CDR3 extends over 17 amino acids. The trim removed 3 bases at V and 2 bases at J, leaving 8 bases unmatched. CDR3 sequence: CASSFRPGQGATYEQYF. DNA of the CDR3: TGTGCCAGCAGCTTCCGTCCGGGACAGGGGGCCACCTACGAGCAGTACTTC.

The chain uses TRBV28 and TRBJ1-5, with 7 bases that match TRBD1. V gave up 3 bases and J gave up 7 bases; unmatched junction bases: 9. Per germline, CDR1 MDHEN and CDR2 SYDVKM. This CDR3 has 15 residues. The CDR3, as DNA: TGTGCCAGCAGTTTCCCTAATCAGGGGGGGCAGCCCCAGCATTTT. Its translation: CASSFPNQGGQPQHF. The whole variable domain, remainder taken from reference TRBV28 and TRBJ1-5, is DVKVTQSSRYLVKRTGEKVFLECVQDMDHENMFWYRQDPGLGLRLIYFSYDVKMKEKGDIPEGYSVSREKKERFSLILESASTNQTSMYLCASSFPNQGGQPQHFGDGTRLSIL.